The next 17 T cell receptor beta chains were all read from a single sample in a study of T cells of healthy individuals. One entry per CDR3 protein results from TCRdb running MiXCR on the 5' RACE reads. The table lists tens of thousands of distinct CDR3 sequences, 4% to 5.5% of them singletons. The receptors here all came from a human donor in good health.

This clonotype was counted only a few times. The chain couples TRBV12-3 or TRBV12-4 to TRBJ1-2; D gene unclear. The CDR3 is 14 amino acids. The germline V and J ends were trimmed by 4 bases and 0 bases, with 9 bases remaining between them. CDR3 coding DNA: TGTGCCAGCAGTTCGGGGTGGACTAACTATGGCTACACCTTC. Translating it yields CASSSGWTNYGYTF.

The genes are TRBV23-1 and TRBJ1-5; possible D gene TRBD1, 5 bases. TRBV23-1 falls under the ORF class, with uncertain function. This CDR3 is 14 amino acids long. The germline V and J ends were trimmed by 8 bases and 4 bases, with 15 bases remaining between them. As DNA, the CDR3 is TGCGCCAGCTTTCTAAAGGGGCGGAATCAGCCCCAGCATTTT. Protein sequence: CASFLKGRNQPQHF.

This clonotype was found many times. The chain has TRBV5-1 and TRBJ2-5, with D unresolved. CDR1 is SGHRS, CDR2 YFSETQ, per germline. The V end lost 5 bases, the J end lost 2 bases, and 13 bases lay between the germline ends. The CDR3 totals 14 residues. The CDR3 sequence: CASSSLQLQETQYF. In nucleotides, the CDR3 is TGCGCCAGCAGTAGCCTACAGCTTCAAGAGACCCAGTACTTC.

Many counts were recorded for this clonotype. The rearrangement uses TRBV3-1 and TRBJ2-3; D not resolved. Trimming stripped 2 bases from V and 5 bases from J, with 5 bases between. Per the germline V gene, CDR1 is LGHDT and CDR2 is YNNKEL (reference sequence). CDR3 size: 12 residues. This CDR3 is CASSQLGDTQYF. CDR3 nucleotide sequence: TGTGCCAGCAGCCAATTGGGAGATACGCAGTATTTT.

The table lists this clonotype with many counts. V is TRBV20-1 and J is TRBJ2-1, with D possibly TRBD1 on 6 matching bases. V lost 6 bases and J lost 0, with 12 bases in between. The CDR3 covers 14 residues. Germline CDR1 is DFQATT and CDR2 is SNEGSKA (reference sequence). CDR3 residues: CSAWDTISYNEQFF. In DNA, the CDR3 is TGCAGTGCCTGGGACACGATCTCCTACAATGAGCAGTTCTTC.

This clonotype was detected many times. The J gene is TRBJ2-1, the V gene TRBV7-9; 7 bases map to TRBD1. The trim removed 0 bases at V and 3 bases at J, leaving 5 bases unmatched. The length of the CDR3 is 16 residues. Germline loops: CDR1 SEHNR, CDR2 FQNEAQ (reference sequence). The CDR3 region is CASSLAGNRGYNEQFF. The CDR3 region has the DNA TGTGCCAGCAGCTTAGCGGGTAACAGGGGCTACAATGAGCAGTTCTTC.

The table lists this clonotype with many counts. The gene calls are TRBV29-1 and TRBJ2-1; the D gene is possibly TRBD2 (6 bases). V lost 7 bases, J lost 7 bases, and 17 bases lay in between. Germline CDR1 SQVTM, CDR2 ANQGSEA. This CDR3 has 13 residues. The CDR3 spells CSAPLGGWNEQFF. The CDR3 region has the DNA TGCAGCGCCCCGCTGGGGGGTTGGAATGAGCAGTTCTTC.

This clonotype was recorded a few times. The rearrangement uses TRBV24-1 and TRBJ2-1; D possibly corresponds to TRBD1 (5 bases). Trimming shortened V by 0 bases and J by 0 bases, and 5 bases separated the two germline ends. Germline V gives CDR1 KGHDR, CDR2 SFDVKD. This CDR3 contains 15 residues. The CDR3 sequence is CATSDLDSSYNEQFF. As DNA, the CDR3 is TGTGCCACCAGTGATTTGGACAGCTCCTACAATGAGCAGTTCTTC.

This clonotype was picked up many times. The chain has TRBV7-6 and TRBJ1-1, with a possible D match to TRBD1 (5 bases). The CDR3 sequence is 14 residues long. Germline V gene sequence: CDR1 SGHVS, CDR2 FNYEAQ. The ends were cut back, 8 bases at V and 1 base at J, with 14 bases in the middle. DNA of the CDR3: TGTGCCAGCCGACGGGGACGTTCGAACACTGAAGCTTTCTTT. It yields the protein CASRRGRSNTEAFF.

The CDR3 DNA sequence: TGCGCCAGCAGCCTACGATTCGCACAGGGCGGCACAGATACGCAGTATTTT. This translates into CASSLRFAQGGTDTQYF. The rearrangement uses TRBV5-1 and TRBJ2-3; D is possibly TRBD1 (6 bases). Trimming stripped 4 bases from V and 1 base from J, with 19 bases between. Germline assignment: CDR1 SGHRS and CDR2 YFSETQ. The CDR3 totals 17 residues.

In this sample, this clonotype turned up many times. The V gene is TRBV25-1, the J gene TRBJ2-3; 8 bases fit TRBD1. The ends lost 7 bases at V and 6 bases at J; junction bases unmatched: 12. The CDR3 extends over 15 amino acids. Looked up from germline, CDR1 is MGHDK and CDR2 is SYGVNS. The CDR3 coding sequence is TGTGCCAGCACCGGACAGGGTGTAATCGGTGATACGCAGTATTTT. Its protein product is CASTGQGVIGDTQYF.

The CDR3 region is CASSYTLAGGYEQYF. CDR3 coding DNA: TGTGCCAGCAGTTACACGCTAGCGGGAGGGTACGAGCAGTACTTC. V is TRBV6-5 and J is TRBJ2-7; 12 bases agree with TRBD2. The germline V gene encodes CDR1 MNHEY and CDR2 SVGAGI. J gave up 4 bases and V 2 bases, and 3 bases lay outside the gene matches. The CDR3 sequence is 15 residues long.

Ten or more counts support this clonotype. The chain has TRBV9 and TRBJ2-6, with a tentative D call TRBD2 (6 bases). Germline loops: CDR1 SGDLS, CDR2 YYNGEE. Trimming stripped 3 bases from V and 4 bases from J, with 11 bases between. The CDR3 has 15 residues. CDR3 sequence: CASSAGGRGANVLTF. The CDR3 bases are TGTGCCAGCAGCGCCGGGGGTCGCGGGGCCAACGTCCTGACTTTC. Based on the CDR3 plus reference TRBV9 and TRBJ2-6, the full variable domain is DSGVTQTPKHLITATGQRVTLRCSPRSGDLSVYWYQQSLDQGLQFLIQYYNGEERAKGNILERFSAQQFPDLHSELNLSSLELGDSALYFCASSAGGRGANVLTFGAGSRLTVL.

This clonotype has a count of ten or more. The rearrangement links TRBV3-1 to TRBJ2-3, with D perhaps matching TRBD2 (5 bases). This CDR3 has 15 residues. Germline V gene data show CDR1 as LGHDT and CDR2 as YNNKEL (reference sequence). Trimming removed 4 bases from V and 1 base from J, with 12 bases in between. CDR3 sequence reads: CASSPLGRGTDTQYF. CDR3 bases: TGTGCCAGCAGCCCCCTCGGGCGGGGCACAGATACGCAGTATTTT.

This clonotype was observed at least ten times. The V call is TRBV6-6, the J call TRBJ2-5; D not resolved. Germline assignment: CDR1 MNHNY and CDR2 SVGAGI (reference sequence). CDR3 length: 13 residues. V lost 1 base, J lost 5 bases, and 8 bases lay in between. CDR3 DNA: TGTGCCAGCAGTTACTACCAGGAGGAGACCCAGTACTTC. It encodes CASSYYQEETQYF.

This clonotype has a count of ten or more. The CDR3 sequence: CASSQDAGGPYEQYF. CDR3 nucleotides: TGCGCCAGCAGCCAAGATGCGGGAGGCCCCTACGAGCAGTACTTC. V gene TRBV4-3 combines with J gene TRBJ2-7; 8 nucleotides match TRBD2. J was trimmed by 2 bases and V by 0 bases; bases with no gene match: 3. Germline V gives CDR1 LGHNA, CDR2 YSLEER. This CDR3 region has 15 residues.

This clonotype was seen ten or more times. This chain uses TRBV12-3 or TRBV12-4 with TRBJ2-3; D unclear. The CDR3 runs to 14 residues. V shed 5 bases and J shed 4 bases, with 13 bases lying between them. The CDR3 protein is CASSQRPVADTQYF. The DNA for the CDR3 is TGTGCCAGCAGTCAAAGGCCTGTCGCAGATACGCAGTATTTT.